Listed below are T cell receptor beta chains from one sample, sequenced in a study of shared clonotypes between healthy human individuals. The repertoire was sequenced with immunoSEQ multiplex PCR; TCRdb's copy has only in-frame clones and lacks some. Here the sample spans about 1.4 million clones, 96% being singletons. Sequencing input: naive CD4+ T cells sorted from blood. The receptors originated from a young man in good health. Each CDR3 is given with its conserved first and last residue. The D gene is left open where the match is weak. Clone size is stated in some rows and not others, as once, few, many or a class when expanded.

d_call,clone_size,j_call,v_call,cdr3_aa,cdr3_nt
TRBD2,-,TRBJ2-1,TRBV5-1,CASSLVLASGSNEQFF,TGCGCCAGCAGCTTGGTTTTGGCTAGCGGGAGTAATGAGCAGTTCTTC
-,-,TRBJ1-3,TRBV2,CASSEGGTSGNTIYF,TGTGCCAGCAGTGAAGGGGGAACGTCTGGAAACACCATATATTTT
-,-,TRBJ1-2,TRBV5-6,CASSLPRLYGYTF,TGTGCCAGCAGCCTCCCTCGTCTCTATGGCTACACCTTC
TRBD2,-,TRBJ2-1,TRBV19,CASSVRGGGSYNEQFF,TGTGCCAGTAGTGTTCGTGGCGGGGGCTCCTACAATGAGCAGTTCTTC
TRBD2,-,TRBJ2-7,TRBV28,CASSLRLAGSYEQYF,TGTGCCAGCAGTTTACGGCTAGCGGGCTCCTACGAGCAGTACTTC
-,-,TRBJ2-7,TRBV4-1,CASSQPLGHSSYEQYF,TGCGCCAGCAGCCAACCCTTGGGACACAGCTCCTACGAGCAGTACTTC
TRBD2,-,TRBJ2-7,TRBV5-4,CASSPGRAHEQYF,TGTGCCAGCAGCCCGGGGAGGGCCCACGAGCAGTACTTC
TRBD1,-,TRBJ1-2,TRBV15,CATSRTGGSNYGYTF,TGTGCCACCAGCAGGACAGGGGGTTCTAACTATGGCTACACCTTC
TRBD2,-,TRBJ2-7,TRBV9,CASSESGRASEQYF,TGTGCCAGCAGCGAGAGCGGGAGGGCCTCCGAGCAGTACTTC
-,-,TRBJ2-7,TRBV28,CASSLRGSTSYEQYF,TGTGCCAGCAGTTTACGTGGGAGTACCTCCTACGAGCAGTACTTC
-,-,TRBJ2-7,TRBV11-2,CASSLVSYEQYF,TGTGCCAGCAGCTTAGTCTCCTACGAGCAGTACTTC
-,-,TRBJ2-7,TRBV5-1,CASSFQSLVGVSSEQYF,TGCGCCAGCAGCTTTCAGTCCCTGGTGGGAGTAAGTTCCGAGCAGTACTTC
TRBD1,-,TRBJ2-2,TRBV10-3,CAISETLQGFGELFF,TGTGCCATCAGTGAGACATTACAGGGGTTTGGGGAGCTGTTTTTT
-,-,TRBJ2-3,TRBV10-1,CASRDSGTDTQYF,TGCGCCAGCAGGGATAGCGGCACAGATACGCAGTATTTT
-,-,TRBJ2-1,TRBV28,CASRSTREGGLNNEQFF,TGTGCCAGCAGGAGCACGAGGGAAGGGGGACTCAACAATGAGCAGTTCTTC
-,once,TRBJ1-4,TRBV29-1,CSVLGGEKLFF,TGCAGCGTCTTGGGCGGAGAAAAACTGTTTTTT
-,once,TRBJ2-1,TRBV19,CASSWDPITNEQFF,TGTGCCAGTAGTTGGGATCCCATTACCAATGAGCAGTTCTTC
-,-,TRBJ2-1,TRBV13,CASSAAGSSYNEQFF,TGTGCCAGCAGCGCCGCAGGGAGCTCCTACAATGAGCAGTTCTTC
TRBD1,-,TRBJ2-4,TRBV14,CASSPPDRGAKNIQYF,TGTGCCAGCAGCCCCCCGGACAGGGGAGCCAAAAACATTCAGTACTTC
-,-,TRBJ1-2,TRBV6-1,CASSERRSGYTF,TGTGCCAGCAGTGAAAGGCGGAGCGGCTACACCTTC
-,-,TRBJ2-2,TRBV4-1,CASSSMQGGTGELFF,TGCGCCAGCAGCTCGATGCAGGGGGGAACCGGGGAGCTGTTTTTT
-,-,TRBJ1-2,TRBV10-3,CAISDRSSRQDGYTF,TGTGCCATCAGTGATCGGAGTTCTCGACAGGACGGCTACACCTTC
-,-,TRBJ2-3,TRBV6-1,CASSPRVTDTQYF,TGTGCCAGCAGTCCAAGAGTCACAGATACGCAGTATTTT
TRBD1,-,TRBJ2-7,TRBV28,CASSAYQGAEEQYF,TGTGCCAGCTCCGCCTATCAGGGGGCGGAAGAGCAGTACTTC
-,once,TRBJ2-4,TRBV15,CATSPHTGGGHPTVLGNIQYF,TGTGCCACCAGCCCACACACAGGTGGGGGTCACCCCACCGTCCTTGGAAACATTCAGTACTTC
-,-,TRBJ1-4,TRBV2,CASRKSSSAKLFF,TGTGCCAGCAGAAAATCTTCCAGCGCGAAACTGTTTTTT
-,-,TRBJ1-1,TRBV9,CASSFDGGRNTEAFF,TGTGCCAGCAGCTTCGATGGGGGCAGGAACACTGAAGCTTTCTTT
-,-,TRBJ2-5,TRBV28,CASSLWRADRETQYF,TGTGCCAGCAGTTTGTGGAGGGCGGATCGGGAGACCCAGTACTTC
-,once,TRBJ2-2,TRBV14,CASSLKRAGELFF,TGTGCCAGCAGCCTGAAGCGGGCCGGGGAGCTGTTTTTT
TRBD2,-,TRBJ2-2,TRBV27,CASSRSGLAGTGELFF,TGTGCCAGCAGTCGATCAGGACTAGCCGGTACCGGGGAGCTGTTTTTT
-,-,TRBJ2-7,TRBV5-1,CASSLGFSSYEQYF,TGCGCCAGCAGCTTGGGCTTTAGCTCCTACGAGCAGTACTTC
-,-,TRBJ2-7,TRBV15,CATSRDKGFEQYF,TGTGCCACCAGCAGAGACAAGGGGTTCGAGCAGTACTTC
TRBD2,-,TRBJ2-7,TRBV4-3,CASSQEGRGRYEQYF,TGCGCCAGCAGCCAAGAGGGGCGGGGGAGGTACGAGCAGTACTTC
TRBD1,-,TRBJ1-3,TRBV28,CASSWTGSPLDSGNTIYF,TGTGCCAGCAGTTGGACAGGGTCGCCCCTAGACTCTGGAAACACCATATATTTT
-,-,TRBJ1-5,TRBV6-1,CASSGGWVNQPQHF,TGTGCCAGCAGTGGGGGTTGGGTCAATCAGCCCCAGCATTTT
-,-,TRBJ1-5,TRBV28,CASSSQGQPQHF,TGTGCCAGCAGTTCACAAGGTCAGCCCCAGCATTTT
TRBD2,-,TRBJ2-2,TRBV9,CASRPTLAGGLVNANTGELFF,TGTGCCAGCAGACCCACACTAGCGGGAGGCCTCGTAAACGCGAACACCGGGGAGCTGTTTTTT
-,-,TRBJ2-3,TRBV6-1,CASSDGRDTQYF,TGTGCCAGCAGTGATGGGAGAGATACGCAGTATTTT
TRBD2,-,TRBJ2-1,TRBV11-3,CASSLGLAGGTNGEQFF,TGTGCCAGCAGCTTGGGTTTAGCGGGAGGGACAAACGGTGAGCAGTTCTTC
TRBD2,-,TRBJ2-7,TRBV28,CASSSPPGGQYF,TGTGCCAGCAGTTCTCCGCCGGGGGGGCAGTACTTC
-,-,TRBJ2-1,TRBV5-4,CASSRNHRDEQFF,TGTGCCAGCAGCCGGAATCACAGGGATGAGCAGTTCTTC
TRBD1,-,TRBJ1-1,TRBV6-5,CASSLIRQGNTEAFF,TGTGCCAGCAGTTTAATCAGACAGGGGAACACTGAAGCTTTCTTT
TRBD2,-,TRBJ2-7,TRBV28,CASSTIAGAPFEQYF,TGTGCCAGCAGTACGATAGCGGGAGCGCCTTTCGAGCAGTACTTC
TRBD1,-,TRBJ2-7,TRBV5-1,CASSPGTAYEQYF,TGCGCCAGCAGCCCCGGGACAGCTTACGAGCAGTACTTC
-,-,TRBJ2-7,TRBV28,CASSLLGGWDSYEQYF,TGTGCCAGCAGTTTGCTAGGCGGGTGGGATTCCTACGAGCAGTACTTC
-,-,TRBJ1-1,TRBV29-1,CSGAPGQNTEAFF,TGCAGCGGTGCACCGGGACAGAACACTGAAGCTTTCTTT
-,few,TRBJ1-2,TRBV9,CASSGQGNGYTF,TGTGCCAGCAGCGGGCAGGGTAACGGCTACACCTTC